The next 20 T cell receptor beta chains were all read from a single sample in a study of T-cell memory formation after mild COVID-19. TCRdb ran MiXCR on the 5' RACE reads and lists one entry per CDR3 protein. The sample lists fewer than 250,000 distinct CDR3 sequences, around 25% seen once, with around 10% in the top ten. The sequenced material came from PBMCs or a T cell subset sorted from them (not recorded which). Every receptor here comes from an adult woman who had mild COVID-19 (a few samples of this study predate the infection). Cell type and time point are not known.

J is TRBJ2-6 and V is TRBV5-1, with no clear D. Germline values: CDR1 SGHRS, CDR2 YFSETQ. The CDR3 has 15 residues. V dropped 4 bases and J dropped 2 bases, with 10 bases sitting between them. The CDR3 here is CASSPAVAGANVLTF. The CDR3 region has the DNA TGCGCCAGCAGCCCGGCCGTGGCTGGGGCCAACGTCCTGACTTTC.

This chain uses TRBV12-3 or TRBV12-4 with TRBJ2-3, with 12 positions matching TRBD1. J gave up 5 bases and V 5 bases, and 5 bases lay outside the gene matches. The length of the CDR3 is 15 residues. The CDR3 spells CASSTGTGGEDTQYF. CDR3 DNA: TGTGCCAGCAGTACCGGGACAGGGGGCGAAGATACGCAGTATTTT.

The rearrangement joins TRBV4-3 to TRBJ2-7; the match to TRBD1 covers 7 bases. Germline CDR1 LGHNA, CDR2 YSLEER. The CDR3 runs 17 residues. V lost 6 bases, J lost 2 bases, and 16 bases stayed unmatched. Here the CDR3 DNA reads TGCGCCAGCAGTTTTCTTTACCGGGACAGCCTAACCTACGAGCAGTACTTC. Its protein product is CASSFLYRDSLTYEQYF.

The rearrangement uses TRBV4-1 and TRBJ2-3; possibly TRBD1 for D (5 bases). Germline CDR1 is MGHRA and CDR2 is YSYEKL. Trimming removed 1 base at V and 1 base at J, with 15 bases between. This CDR3 is 17 amino acids long. In nucleotides, the CDR3 is TGCGCCAGCAGCCAAGGGAGACAGTCCCTTGGCACAGATACGCAGTATTTT. This encodes CASSQGRQSLGTDTQYF.

The chain links TRBV20-1 to TRBJ1-3; a weak D match, TRBD1 (5 bases). Trimming removed 7 bases at V and 2 bases at J, with 12 bases between. This CDR3 comprises 13 residues. Germline V CDR1 and CDR2: DFQATT, SNEGSKA (reference sequence). The CDR3: CSVLRVTGNTIYF. CDR3 bases: TGCAGTGTCCTCAGGGTTACTGGAAACACCATATATTTT.

This clonotype occurred a few times. DNA of the CDR3: TGCGCCAGCAGCCCCACCGGGACAGAGGGCGGAGGCTACACCTTC. This sequence encodes CASSPTGTEGGGYTF. V is TRBV5-1 and J is TRBJ1-2; TRBD1 matches at 7 bases. CDR1 and CDR2 (germline): SGHRS, YFSETQ. The CDR3 extends over 15 amino acids. Unmatched junction bases numbered 14, after V lost 4 bases and J lost 8 bases. Together with reference TRBV5-1 and TRBJ1-2, the CDR3 gives the full variable domain: KAGVTQTPRYLIKTRGQQVTLSCSPISGHRSVSWYQQTPGQGLQFLFEYFSETQRNKGNFPGRFSGRQFSNSRSEMNVSTLELGDSALYLCASSPTGTEGGGYTFGSGTRLTVV.

V gene TRBV19 combines with J gene TRBJ1-2; a possible D gene is TRBD1 (5 bases). The CDR3 sequence is 14 residues long. Germline V gene sequence: CDR1 LNHDA, CDR2 SQIVND (reference sequence). The V gene lost 7 bases and the J gene lost 1 base, with 13 bases spanning the gap. This CDR3 is CASTSGRGNYGYTF. Here the CDR3 DNA reads TGTGCCAGTACCTCAGGGCGGGGTAACTATGGCTACACCTTC. Filled out from reference TRBV19 and TRBJ1-2, the complete variable domain reads DGGITQSPKYLFRKEGQNVTLSCEQNLNHDAMYWYRQDPGQGLRLIYYSQIVNDFQKGDIAEGYSVSREKKESFPLTVTSAQKNPTAFYLCASTSGRGNYGYTFGSGTRLTVV.

V and J are TRBV6-1 and TRBJ1-2, with a tentative D call TRBD1 (6 bases). Trimming took off 3 bases at V and 7 bases at J, with 15 bases between the two ends. Germline V gene data show CDR1 as MNHNS and CDR2 as SASEGT. The length of the CDR3 is 14 residues. The CDR3 is CASSETGRRGGYTF. The CDR3 DNA is TGTGCCAGCAGTGAGACAGGTCGAAGGGGTGGCTACACCTTC.

The rearrangement uses TRBV30 and TRBJ2-3; tentatively, D is TRBD2 (6 bases). CDR3 length equals 15 residues. Trimming removed 0 bases at V and 0 bases at J, with 10 bases between. Germline V CDR1 and CDR2: GTSNPN, SVGIG (reference sequence). The CDR3 DNA reads as TGTGCCTGGAGTGTAGCGCGGGGTAGCACAGATACGCAGTATTTT. It is translated as CAWSVARGSTDTQYF.

This clonotype was seen a few times. V and J are TRBV4-3 and TRBJ2-5, with 9 positions matching TRBD1. CDR1 is LGHNA and CDR2 is YSLEER in the germline V gene. With 2 bases clipped from V and 4 bases from J, the junction kept 5 bases outside the gene matches. The CDR3 runs to 15 residues. CDR3 bases: TGCGCCAGCAGCCAACTCCACAGGGGGCGAGAGACCCAGTACTTC. This encodes CASSQLHRGRETQYF.

This chain joins TRBV2 and TRBJ1-2, with D tentatively TRBD1 (6 bases). Germline CDR1 is SNHLY and CDR2 is FYNNEI. The CDR3 covers 14 residues. The ends were cut back, 5 bases at V and 1 base at J, with 11 bases in the middle. The CDR3 nucleotides are TGTGCCAGCAGTCTCGACAGGCGTAACTATGGCTACACCTTC. As protein: CASSLDRRNYGYTF. The variable domain in full, completed from reference TRBV2 and TRBJ1-2, reads EPEVTQTPSHQVTQMGQEVILRCVPISNHLYFYWYRQILGQKVEFLVSFYNNEISEKSEIFDDQFSVERPDGSNFTLKIRSTKLEDSAMYFCASSLDRRNYGYTFGSGTRLTVV.

This rearrangement joins TRBV20-1 to TRBJ2-3; D is ambiguous. The V end was cut by 6 bases, the J end by 4 bases, with 17 bases between. Looked up from germline, CDR1 is DFQATT and CDR2 is SNEGSKA (reference sequence). The CDR3 runs 14 residues. CDR3 DNA: TGCAGTGCCCGTCTCTTTGCGGTGGCAGATACGCAGTATTTT. Amino acid sequence: CSARLFAVADTQYF.

Remarks on this clonotype: This CDR3 fails to terminate in the conserved phenylalanine or tryptophan, so it likely reflects a read error. The DNA is left out, because the CDR3 cannot be placed on it with certainty; the CDR3 is given as TCRdb lists it. The chain recombines TRBV12-3 or TRBV12-4 with TRBJ2-4; no DNA check was done on the table's D call, TRBD1. Inclusive of both ends, the CDR3 amounts to 13 amino acids. CDR3 sequence reads: CASRHSTGGELMI.

The V gene is TRBV29-1, the J gene TRBJ2-7; 7 bases line up with TRBD2. V was pared by 3 bases and J by 7 bases, with 9 bases of the junction left unmatched. The CDR3 spans 13 residues. Germline values: CDR1 SQVTM, CDR2 ANQGSEA. The CDR3 nucleotides read TGCAGCGTTGACCCGGGAGGAGTCGAAGAGCAGTACTTC. Translation: CSVDPGGVEEQYF.

The sample holds one count of this clonotype. This chain links TRBV10-2 with TRBJ2-7, with no clear D. The germline V gene encodes CDR1 WSHSY and CDR2 SAAADI. The V end lost 7 bases, the J end lost 7 bases, and 20 bases lay between the germline ends. The CDR3 consists of 14 residues. CDR3 sequence (DNA): TGCGCCAGCATTCCAACTCGACTTTTAGGGGAGCAGTACTTC. This sequence encodes CASIPTRLLGEQYF.

This clonotype was counted between two and nine times. This chain links TRBV7-9 with TRBJ1-4; D ambiguous. Germline V gives CDR1 SEHNR, CDR2 FQNEAQ (reference sequence). CDR3 length equals 14 residues. V gave up 2 bases and J gave up 0 bases, with 4 bases separating them. The CDR3 DNA reads TGTGCCAGCAGCTTAACAGCAACTAATGAAAAACTGTTTTTT. Its translation is CASSLTATNEKLFF.

The V and J genes are TRBV11-1 and TRBJ1-1; D remains ambiguous. The CDR3 runs to 15 residues. CDR1 is SGHAT, CDR2 FQDESV, per germline (reference sequence). Trimming left V 3 bases short and J 1 base short, with 12 bases between. CDR3 loop: CASSFDSAANTEAFF. The CDR3, as DNA: TGTGCCAGCAGCTTTGATTCGGCGGCGAACACTGAAGCTTTCTTT.

This chain uses TRBV5-5 with TRBJ2-1, with 8 bases identical to TRBD2. Germline CDR1 SGHKS, CDR2 YYEKEE (reference sequence). The CDR3 loop spans 15 amino acids. V lost 2 bases to trimming and J lost 9 bases; unmatched junction nucleotides: 10. This CDR3 reads CASSLAGGGSSEQFF. The CDR3 DNA sequence: TGTGCCAGCAGCTTAGCTGGCGGGGGGTCATCTGAGCAGTTCTTC.

J is TRBJ2-4 and V is TRBV4-1; the D is unclear. The CDR3 totals 15 residues. Trimming took off 0 bases at V and 1 base at J, with 7 bases between the two ends. Germline CDR1 and CDR2: MGHRA and YSYEKL. In nucleotides, the CDR3 is TGCGCCAGCAGCCAAGATAGACCGGCCAAAAACATTCAGTACTTC. It yields the protein CASSQDRPAKNIQYF.

This clonotype was observed a single time. The chain uses TRBV10-2 and TRBJ1-2; D remains unclear. Deletions cut 2 bases from V and 3 bases from J, with 16 bases between. This CDR3 has 16 amino acids. Germline values: CDR1 WSHSY, CDR2 SAAADI. The CDR3 bases are TGCGCCAGCAGTGAGGGTGAAGGAATCGGGCACTATGGCTACACCTTC. Amino acids: CASSEGEGIGHYGYTF.